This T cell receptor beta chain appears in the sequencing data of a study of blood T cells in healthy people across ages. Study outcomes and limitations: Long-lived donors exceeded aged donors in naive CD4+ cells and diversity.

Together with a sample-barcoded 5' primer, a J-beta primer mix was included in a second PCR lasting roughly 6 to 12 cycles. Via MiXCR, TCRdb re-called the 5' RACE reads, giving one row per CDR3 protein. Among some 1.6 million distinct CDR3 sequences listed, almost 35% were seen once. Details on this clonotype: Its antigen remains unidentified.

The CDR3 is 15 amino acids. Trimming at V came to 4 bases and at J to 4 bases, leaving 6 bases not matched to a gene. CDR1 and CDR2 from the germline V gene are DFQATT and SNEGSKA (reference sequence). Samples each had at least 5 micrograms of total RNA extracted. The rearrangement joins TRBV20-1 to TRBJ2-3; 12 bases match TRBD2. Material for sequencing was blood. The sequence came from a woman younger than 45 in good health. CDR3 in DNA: TGCAGTGCTACCACTAGCGGGGGGACCGCAGATACGCAGTATTTT. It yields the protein CSATTSGGTADTQYF.